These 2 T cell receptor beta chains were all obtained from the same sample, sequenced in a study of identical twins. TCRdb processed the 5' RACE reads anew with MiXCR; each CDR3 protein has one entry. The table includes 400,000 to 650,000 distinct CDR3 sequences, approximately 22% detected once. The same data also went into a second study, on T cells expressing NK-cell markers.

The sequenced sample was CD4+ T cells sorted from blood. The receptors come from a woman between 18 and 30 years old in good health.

The CDR3 region is CSAPGLAGAGGYNEQFF. The CDR3 region has the DNA TGCAGTGCCCCTGGACTAGCGGGGGCTGGCGGCTACAATGAGCAGTTCTTC. V and J are TRBV20-1 and TRBJ2-1; TRBD2 aligns across 13 bases. Trimming took 6 bases from V and 3 from J; bases not matched to a gene: 11. CDR3 size: 17 residues. From germline, CDR1 is DFQATT and CDR2 SNEGSKA (reference sequence).

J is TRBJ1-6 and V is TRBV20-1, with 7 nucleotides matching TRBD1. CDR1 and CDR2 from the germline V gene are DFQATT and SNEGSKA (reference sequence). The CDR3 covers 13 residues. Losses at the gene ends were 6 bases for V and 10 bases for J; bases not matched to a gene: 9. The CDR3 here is CSAPTGAGSPLHF. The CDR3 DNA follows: TGCAGTGCCCCAACAGGGGCCGGGTCACCCCTCCACTTT.